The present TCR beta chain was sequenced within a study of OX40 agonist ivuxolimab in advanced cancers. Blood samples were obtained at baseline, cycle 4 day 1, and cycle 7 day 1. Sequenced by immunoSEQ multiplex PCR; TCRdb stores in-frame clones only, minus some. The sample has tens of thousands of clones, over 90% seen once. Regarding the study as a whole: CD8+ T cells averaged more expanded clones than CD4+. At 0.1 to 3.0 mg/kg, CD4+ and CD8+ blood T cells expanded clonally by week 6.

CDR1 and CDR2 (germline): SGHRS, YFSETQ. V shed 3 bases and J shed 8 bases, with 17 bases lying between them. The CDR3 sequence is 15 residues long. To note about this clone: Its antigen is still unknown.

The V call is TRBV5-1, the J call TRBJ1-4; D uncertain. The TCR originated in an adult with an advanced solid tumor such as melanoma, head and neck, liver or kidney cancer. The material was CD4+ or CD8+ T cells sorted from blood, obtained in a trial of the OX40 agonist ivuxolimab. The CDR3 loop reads CASSWWSGENEKLFF. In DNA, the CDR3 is TGCGCCAGCAGCTGGTGGTCGGGCGAGAACGAAAAACTGTTTTTT.